The 11 T cell receptor beta chains presented below share a single source sample, sequenced in a study of T cells after yellow fever vaccination (dated by TCRdb to between 2017 and 2020). The treatment or condition label here, explained by the study, means: live attenuated yellow fever vaccine strain. Library preparation was by 5' RACE. TCRdb records Illumina NovaSeq 6000 as the sequencer. TCRdb reworked the public reads: Q25 trimming with fastp, MiXCR clone assembly, productive beta chains retained. CDR3 protein duplicates are merged, each entry listing the most common genes and DNA. Across this sample there are some 240,000 distinct CDR3 sequences, with 3% to 4% seen only once. The biggest ten clones account for around 3% of the sample. The source was CD4+ T cells sorted from PBMCs, collected 10 days after the yellow fever booster vaccination. These receptor sequences come from a man younger than 35 who received the YFV17D yellow fever vaccine.

In DNA, the CDR3 is TGCAGTGCTAACCCCGAGACGACCCACTACAATGAGCAGTTCTTC. Translating it yields CSANPETTHYNEQFF. The chain is built from TRBV20-1 and TRBJ2-1; D is undetermined. This CDR3 spans 15 amino acids. The V end lost 4 bases, the J end lost 3 bases, and 16 bases lay between the germline ends. Germline V gene sequence: CDR1 DFQATT, CDR2 SNEGSKA (reference sequence).

This chain links TRBV15 with TRBJ2-1, with D unclear. The V gene lost 0 bases and the J gene lost 9 bases, with 15 bases spanning the gap. CDR1 and CDR2 (germline): LNHNV, YYDKDF (reference sequence). The CDR3 extends over 15 amino acids. In nucleotides, the CDR3 is TGTGCCACCAGCAGAGAAGGATCGGCAGTAGGTGAGCAGTTCTTC. Translated, it gives CATSREGSAVGEQFF.

Ten or more counts support this clonotype. The chain couples TRBV20-1 to TRBJ2-5; 7 nucleotides agree with TRBD1. Germline assignment: CDR1 DFQATT and CDR2 SNEGSKA (reference sequence). The CDR3 consists of 14 residues. V lost 0 bases to trimming and J lost 5 bases; unmatched junction nucleotides: 6. The CDR3, as DNA: TGCAGTGCTAGAGATTTAAGGGGGCACGAGACCCAGTACTTC. Translating it yields CSARDLRGHETQYF.

The chain uses TRBV7-2 and TRBJ2-7; D not resolved. Germline CDR1 and CDR2: SGHTA and FQGNSA. CDR3 length: 14 residues. V was cut by 3 bases and J by 0 bases, with 9 bases left in between. The CDR3 loop is CASSFRDASYEQYF. The CDR3 nucleotides read TGTGCCAGCAGCTTCCGTGACGCCTCCTACGAGCAGTACTTC.

The table lists this clonotype with a few counts. This chain uses TRBV3-1 with TRBJ1-2; tentative D call: TRBD1 (6 bases). Trimming pared 2 bases from V and 5 bases from J, leaving 18 bases between. This CDR3 spans 16 amino acids. Germline loops: CDR1 LGHDT, CDR2 YNNKEL (reference sequence). This CDR3 is CASSQYSGVRSYGYTF. The CDR3 DNA is TGTGCCAGCAGCCAATACTCAGGGGTACGTTCATATGGCTACACCTTC.

The rearrangement uses TRBV5-5 and TRBJ1-4, with TRBD1 as a possible D gene (6 bases). Trimming pared 2 bases from V and 5 bases from J, leaving 7 bases between. The CDR3 length is 13 residues. Germline V lookup: CDR1 SGHKS, CDR2 YYEKEE (reference sequence). CDR3 DNA sequence: TGTGCCAGCAGCTTTCAGGGGAATGAAAAACTGTTTTTT. The encoded protein is CASSFQGNEKLFF.

This clonotype was detected many times. The chain uses TRBV7-2 and TRBJ2-5; D not resolved. Germline CDR1 reads SGHTA; CDR2 reads FQGNSA. This CDR3 has 14 residues. Trimming cost V 7 bases and J 1 base, with 13 bases left between them. CDR3 nucleotides: TGTGCCAGCAATTTAAGGGTCGGCCAAGAGACCCAGTACTTC. This encodes CASNLRVGQETQYF.

At least ten counts were recorded for this clonotype. V usage is TRBV7-9 and J usage is TRBJ1-5; tentatively, D is TRBD1 (5 bases). Germline CDR1 SEHNR, CDR2 FQNEAQ (reference sequence). There are 18 residues in the CDR3. V was cut by 5 bases and J by 0 bases, with 20 bases left in between. The CDR3 nucleotides are TGTGCCAGCAGCCTTCGACAGCCTGGAGGAGATAGCAATCAGCCCCAGCATTTT. Translated, it gives CASSLRQPGGDSNQPQHF.

This clonotype was counted at least ten times. The chain uses TRBV7-2 and TRBJ2-5; 9 bases align to TRBD1. The CDR3 is 15 amino acids. Germline CDR1 and CDR2: SGHTA and FQGNSA. V gave up 5 bases and J gave up 5 bases; unmatched junction bases: 9. For the CDR3, the DNA is TGTGCCAGCAGCCTTAACAGGGGGCCCCTGGAGACCCAGTACTTC. Translated: CASSLNRGPLETQYF.

This clonotype occurred many times. The rearrangement links TRBV3-1 to TRBJ2-2, with D possibly TRBD1 on 5 matching bases. There are 14 residues in the CDR3. Per the germline V gene, CDR1 is LGHDT and CDR2 is YNNKEL (reference sequence). Trimming stripped 7 bases from V and 0 bases from J, with 9 bases between. The CDR3 loop reads CASTQGANTGELFF. The CDR3 DNA sequence: TGTGCCAGCACCCAGGGCGCGAACACCGGGGAGCTGTTTTTT. Based on the CDR3 plus reference TRBV3-1 and TRBJ2-2, the full variable domain is DTAVSQTPKYLVTQMGNDKSIKCEQNLGHDTMYWYKQDSKKFLKIMFSYNNKELIINETVPNRFSPKSPDKAHLNLHINSLELGDSAVYFCASTQGANTGELFFGEGSRLTVL.

The genes are TRBV9 and TRBJ2-7; 10 bases map to TRBD1. J lost 2 bases, V lost 4 bases, and 3 bases had no gene match. This CDR3 contains 14 residues. CDR1 and CDR2 (germline): SGDLS, YYNGEE. The CDR3 sequence: CASSPGTGAYEQYF. The CDR3, as DNA: TGTGCCAGCAGCCCGGGGACAGGGGCCTACGAGCAGTACTTC.